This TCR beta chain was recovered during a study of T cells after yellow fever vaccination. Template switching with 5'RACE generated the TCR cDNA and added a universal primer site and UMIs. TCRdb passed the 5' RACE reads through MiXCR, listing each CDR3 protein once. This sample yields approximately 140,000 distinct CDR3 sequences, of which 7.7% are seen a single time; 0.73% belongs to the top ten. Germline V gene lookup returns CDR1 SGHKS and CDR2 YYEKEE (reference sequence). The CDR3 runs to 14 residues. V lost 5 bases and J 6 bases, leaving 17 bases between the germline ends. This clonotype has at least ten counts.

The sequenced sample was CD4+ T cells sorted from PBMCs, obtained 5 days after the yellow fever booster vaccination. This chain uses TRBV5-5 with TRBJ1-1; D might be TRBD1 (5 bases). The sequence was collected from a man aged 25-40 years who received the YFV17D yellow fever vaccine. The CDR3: CASSARTGDSEAFF. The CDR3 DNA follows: TGTGCCAGCAGTGCACGGACGGGGGATTCTGAAGCTTTCTTT. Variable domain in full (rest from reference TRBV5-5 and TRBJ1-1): DAGVTQSPTHLIKTRGQQVTLRCSPISGHKSVSWYQQVLGQGPQFIFQYYEKEERGRGNFPDRFSARQFPNYSSELNVNALLLGDSALYLCASSARTGDSEAFFGQGTRLTVV.